This T cell receptor beta chain was sequenced during a study of T-cell memory formation after mild COVID-19. General study points: Pre-infection memory carried some responding clones, suggesting that cross-reactive memory joined. Nothing confirmed that second-wave clones peaking on day 37 were specific for SARS-CoV-2. Clones that got smaller from day 15 to 85 had even CD4/CD8, while clones growing later tipped toward CD4+.

A few counts support this clonotype. What it recognizes is unknown. The CDR3 has 14 amino acids. The V end lost 7 bases, the J end lost 15 bases, and 25 bases lay between the germline ends. Per germline, CDR1 SGHAT and CDR2 FQNNGV. A single record per CDR3 protein comes from TCRdb applying MiXCR to the 5' RACE reads. This table holds about 340,000 distinct CDR3 sequences, 10% to 15% found once. Sequenced sample: PBMCs or a T cell subset sorted from them (not recorded which). The chain links TRBV11-2 to TRBJ2-1; possibly TRBD2 for D (5 bases). This TCR came from a man aged 18 to 35 who had mild COVID-19 (a few samples of this study predate the infection). Cell type and time point are not known. The CDR3 DNA is TGTGCCAGCAACCTTATTACTGGGAGAGACCAACCGTTCTTC. It yields the protein CASNLITGRDQPFF. Together with reference TRBV11-2 and TRBJ2-1, the CDR3 gives the full variable domain: EAGVAQSPRYKIIEKRQSVAFWCNPISGHATLYWYQQILGQGPKLLIQFQNNGVVDDSQLPKDRFSAERLKGVDSTLKIQPAKLEDSAVYLCASNLITGRDQPFFGPGTRLTVL.